These 15 T cell receptor beta chains originate from one sample sequenced in a study of PD-1 blockade in classical Hodgkin lymphoma. Indicated time point: newly diagnosed, previously untreated cHL patient sample. TCRdb's copy holds only in-frame clones and misses some; the assay was immunoSEQ multiplex PCR. This sample has 25,000 to 30,000 clones, with roughly 90% found just once. Sequences were obtained from peripheral blood mononuclear cells (PBMCs). Source of these receptors: a human donor with classical Hodgkin lymphoma.

In this sample, this clone turned up a few times. The chain uses TRBV10-3 and TRBJ2-5; TRBD2 might be the D (5 bases). V was shortened by 6 bases and J by 5 bases, with 16 bases between the two germline ends. Germline CDR1 and CDR2: ENHRY and SYGVKD. The CDR3 runs 14 residues. CDR3: CAIRGDTEGETQYF. The CDR3 DNA is TGTGCCATCAGGGGAGATACTGAAGGGGAGACCCAGTACTTC.

CDR3 sequence: CASSIPDRRAGTSGIGISNEQFF. In DNA form, the CDR3 reads TGTGCCAGCAGCATACCGGACAGGAGAGCCGGGACTAGCGGGATCGGCATTAGTAATGAGCAGTTCTTC. V gene TRBV2 combines with J gene TRBJ2-1; 13 nucleotides match TRBD2. Per the germline V gene, CDR1 is SNHLY and CDR2 is FYNNEI. The CDR3 consists of 23 residues. Germline trimming cut 6 bases from V and 7 bases from J; bases unmatched to any gene: 30.

The V call is TRBV5-4, the J call TRBJ2-1; 8 positions match TRBD2. Germline V CDR1 and CDR2: SGHNT, YYREEE (reference sequence). V trimming: 5 bases; J trimming: 0 bases; junction bases outside the gene matches: 7. CDR3 length equals 16 residues. This CDR3 is CASSSSGRISYNEQFF. DNA for the CDR3: TGTGCCAGCAGTAGCAGCGGGAGAATCTCCTACAATGAGCAGTTCTTC.

The chain couples TRBV5-4 to TRBJ1-2; tentative D call: TRBD1 (5 bases). The CDR3 is 13 residues long. Germline loops: CDR1 SGHNT, CDR2 YYREEE (reference sequence). Trimming stripped 1 base from V and 8 bases from J, with 12 bases between. The CDR3 region has the DNA TGTGCCAGCAGCTTGTCAGGGATTGGAGGCTACACCTTC. This translates into CASSLSGIGGYTF.

This clone came up a few times. V is TRBV30 and J is TRBJ1-6; TRBD1 matches 7 bases. In germline, CDR1 is GTSNPN, CDR2 SVGIG (reference sequence). V was pared by 1 base and J by 5 bases, with 2 bases of the junction left unmatched. This CDR3 has 14 residues. The CDR3 is CAWSAGQDNSPLHF. The CDR3, as DNA: TGTGCCTGGAGTGCAGGACAGGATAATTCACCCCTCCACTTT.

The chain couples TRBV7-9 to TRBJ2-3; D remains ambiguous. The CDR3 covers 13 residues. The V end lost 3 bases, the J end lost 1 base, and 5 bases lay between the germline ends. Per the germline V gene, CDR1 is SEHNR and CDR2 is FQNEAQ (reference sequence). CDR3 coding DNA: TGTGCCAGCAGCTTTCGGGGCACAGATACGCAGTATTTT. Translation: CASSFRGTDTQYF. Drawing the rest from reference TRBV7-9 and TRBJ2-3, the complete variable domain is DTGVSQNPRHKITKRGQNVTFRCDPISEHNRLYWYRQTLGQGPEFLTYFQNEAQLEKSRLLSDRFSAERPKGSFSTLEIQRTEQGDSAMYLCASSFRGTDTQYFGPGTRLTVL.

This chain uses TRBV6-5 with TRBJ2-7, with 8 bases matching TRBD1. Germline V gene sequence: CDR1 MNHEY, CDR2 SVGAGI. The CDR3 has 15 residues. J was trimmed by 0 bases and V by 5 bases; bases with no gene match: 6. CDR3 nucleotides: TGTGCCAGCAGTGCCCTCGGGACAGGCTCCTACGAGCAGTACTTC. This encodes CASSALGTGSYEQYF.

The chain is built from TRBV28 and TRBJ1-1; D perhaps matches TRBD1 (5 bases). The CDR3 extends over 15 amino acids. Trimming removed 6 bases from V and 4 bases from J, with 18 bases in between. The germline gives CDR1 MDHEN, CDR2 SYDVKM. The CDR3 DNA follows: TGTGCCAGCAGCCGGGGTGGCAGGGTGGTCACTGAAGCTTTCTTT. Translated, it gives CASSRGGRVVTEAFF.

This chain links TRBV27 with TRBJ1-4; D is uncertain. This CDR3 is 15 amino acids long. Trimming cost V 5 bases and J 0 bases, with 10 bases left between them. The V gene's germline CDR1 is MNHEY and CDR2 SMNVEV (reference sequence). The DNA of the CDR3 is TGTGCCAGCAGTATGAGGGTCGCAACTAATGAAAAACTGTTTTTT. This codes for CASSMRVATNEKLFF. The full variable domain, with the rest looked up from reference TRBV27 and TRBJ1-4, is EAQVTQNPRYLITVTGKKLTVTCSQNMNHEYMSWYRQDPGLGLRQIYYSMNVEVTDKGDVPEGYKVSRKEKRNFPLILESPSPNQTSLYFCASSMRVATNEKLFFGSGTQLSVL.

The V call is TRBV28, the J call TRBJ1-3; D is unclear. The V end was cut by 4 bases, the J end by 3 bases, with 7 bases between. The CDR3 contains 13 residues. Germline-derived CDR1 and CDR2 are MDHEN and SYDVKM. CDR3 coding DNA: TGTGCCAGCAGTTGGCACAGTGGAAACACCATATATTTT. It translates to CASSWHSGNTIYF.

The chain links TRBV2 to TRBJ1-1, with D perhaps matching TRBD1 (5 bases). This CDR3 region has 15 residues. The V end lost 3 bases, the J end lost 6 bases, and 17 bases lay between the germline ends. CDR1 is SNHLY and CDR2 is FYNNEI in the germline V gene. This CDR3 is CASSDRGIVSAEAFF. The CDR3 region has the DNA TGTGCCAGCAGTGATCGGGGGATCGTTTCGGCTGAAGCTTTCTTT.

The chain carries TRBV2 and TRBJ2-3; D unresolved. V lost 7 bases, J lost 5 bases, and 16 bases lay in between. Germline lookup yields CDR1 SNHLY and CDR2 FYNNEI. The CDR3 runs 14 residues. The CDR3 sequence is CASNPATAGDTQYF. As DNA, the CDR3 is TGTGCCAGCAACCCGGCAACTGCCGGAGATACGCAGTATTTT.

The chain employs TRBV7-2 and TRBJ1-2; TRBD1 is a possible D gene (6 bases). V was shortened by 4 bases and J by 4 bases, with 16 bases between the two germline ends. The CDR3 totals 15 residues. The V gene's germline CDR1 is SGHTA and CDR2 FQGNSA. CDR3 DNA sequence: TGTGCCAGCAGCTCCCTGCTAGGGGGGTCCTATGGCTACACCTTC. Amino acid sequence: CASSSLLGGSYGYTF.

This chain connects TRBV6-1 to TRBJ1-1; no reliable D call. Germline CDR1 MNHNS, CDR2 SASEGT. Trimming stripped 6 bases from V and 5 bases from J, with 10 bases between. The length of the CDR3 is 12 residues. The CDR3 DNA is TGTGCCAGCAGAACGTTTAGGACTGAAGCTTTCTTT. Its translation is CASRTFRTEAFF.

The V gene is TRBV10-2, the J gene TRBJ2-7; 11 bases agree with TRBD1. The germline V gene has CDR1 WSHSY and CDR2 SAAADI. V shed 4 bases, J shed 2 bases, and the junction held 4 bases outside the gene matches. The CDR3 runs 15 residues. CDR3 in DNA: TGCGCCAGCAGTGCCGTGGGACAGGGGGCCTACGAGCAGTACTTC. It specifies CASSAVGQGAYEQYF.